The 30 T cell receptor beta chains below were found in one sample sequenced in a study of long-term antiretroviral therapy in people with HIV. The authors ran the immunoSEQ assay, v3.0, at survey level. Clones were read by immunoSEQ multiplex PCR, and TCRdb kept only the in-frame ones, dropping some. The sample lists roughly 38,000 clones, around 82% occurring once. The material sequenced was unsorted PBMCs, taken 0.3 years after starting antiretroviral therapy. The receptors come from a man aged 18 to 29 with HIV.

The V and J genes are TRBV14 and TRBJ2-5; TRBD2 matches 11 bases. The junction had 4 bases not matched to a gene; V was cut back by 0 bases and J by 7 bases. This CDR3 is 15 amino acids long. CDR1 and CDR2 (germline): SGHDN, FVKESK. The CDR3 is CASSQETSGVGTQYF. CDR3 sequence (DNA): TGTGCCAGCAGCCAAGAGACTAGCGGGGTCGGGACCCAGTACTTC. Together with reference TRBV14 and TRBJ2-5, the CDR3 gives the full variable domain: EAGVTQFPSHSVIEKGQTVTLRCDPISGHDNLYWYRRVMGKEIKFLLHFVKESKQDESGMPNNRFLAERTGGTYSTLKVQPAELEDSGVYFCASSQETSGVGTQYFGPGTRLLVL.

Sample share makes this clone medium-sized. At the DNA level, this CDR3 is encoded by other sequences in the same sample as well. The rearrangement links TRBV19 to TRBJ2-7; 9 nucleotides align to TRBD2. The CDR3 consists of 13 residues. Germline V gene sequence: CDR1 LNHDA, CDR2 SQIVND (reference sequence). V lost 3 bases and J lost 5; bases outside the gene matches: 2. CDR3 sequence reads: CASSIASGDEQYF. The CDR3 nucleotides are TGTGCCAGTAGTATTGCTAGCGGGGACGAGCAGTACTTC.

The chain employs TRBV28 and TRBJ1-1, with D possibly matching TRBD1 (6 bases). Trimming took 4 bases from V and 4 from J, leaving 19 bases between them. The CDR3 runs to 16 residues. Germline V gives CDR1 MDHEN, CDR2 SYDVKM. The CDR3 DNA reads as TGTGCCAGCAGTTCAGCAGGGGCCGGAAGGTCCACTGAAGCTTTCTTT. Translating gives CASSSAGAGRSTEAFF.

The rearrangement joins TRBV6-1 to TRBJ2-3; 11 bases are shared with TRBD1. Looked up from germline, CDR1 is MNHNS and CDR2 is SASEGT. The J segment lost 2 bases and the V segment lost 3 bases, leaving 4 bases of the junction unmatched. This CDR3 has 16 amino acids. The CDR3 DNA sequence: TGTGCCAGCAGTGATTGGGACAGGGGGATCACAGATACGCAGTATTTT. This codes for CASSDWDRGITDTQYF.

The table lists this clone with a count of one. The CDR3 spells CAWSRGDTDTQYF. CDR3 nucleotide sequence: TGTGCCTGGAGTCGGGGTGACACAGATACGCAGTATTTT. The chain couples TRBV30 to TRBJ2-3; a possible D gene is TRBD2 (5 bases). The CDR3 covers 13 residues. Germline V lookup: CDR1 GTSNPN, CDR2 SVGIG (reference sequence). V was shortened by 2 bases and J by 2 bases, with 8 bases between the two germline ends.

This clone was detected once. The chain combines TRBV19 with TRBJ1-2; TRBD1 matches at 11 bases. The J segment lost 4 bases and the V segment lost 3 bases, leaving 4 bases of the junction unmatched. Germline V gene sequence: CDR1 LNHDA, CDR2 SQIVND (reference sequence). This CDR3 contains 15 residues. The CDR3 coding sequence is TGTGCCAGTAGTATCGGGACAGGGGGGACCTATGGCTACACCTTC. The encoded protein is CASSIGTGGTYGYTF.

CDR3: CASSPHSGGGLEEQYF. The CDR3 region has the DNA TGTGCCAGTAGTCCTCACAGTGGAGGTGGGTTGGAGGAGCAGTACTTC. The chain combines TRBV19 with TRBJ2-7; D might be TRBD2 (5 bases). The CDR3 extends over 16 amino acids. V was cut by 5 bases and J by 7 bases, with 24 bases left in between. Germline CDR1 LNHDA, CDR2 SQIVND (reference sequence).

The CDR3 DNA reads TGTGCCAGCAGAATGACAGGGGGGACAGATACGCAGTATTTT. Its protein is CASRMTGGTDTQYF. J is TRBJ2-3 and V is TRBV5-5; 9 bases line up with TRBD1. Germline CDR1 is SGHKS and CDR2 is YYEKEE (reference sequence). The CDR3 consists of 14 residues. Losses at the gene ends were 5 bases for V and 3 bases for J; bases not matched to a gene: 4.

The chain carries TRBV2 and TRBJ2-1; TRBD1 or TRBD2 may be the D gene (5 bases each). The CDR3 has 12 amino acids. Trimming removed 11 bases from V and 8 bases from J, with 16 bases in between. Germline V gene lookup returns CDR1 SNHLY and CDR2 FYNNEI. CDR3 DNA sequence: TGTGCCGGGACGTATGGCGTGTATGAGCAGTTCTTC. This sequence encodes CAGTYGVYEQFF.

This clone occurred once. The chain links TRBV18 to TRBJ2-6; D gene unclear. The CDR3 has 15 residues. V lost 1 base to trimming and J lost 0 bases, with 4 bases between them. The germline V gene has CDR1 KGHSH and CDR2 LQKENI. This chain's CDR3 is CASSPLPSGANVLTF. DNA for the CDR3: TGTGCCAGCTCACCACTTCCCTCTGGGGCCAACGTCCTGACTTTC.

The sample holds a few counts of this clone. The chain links TRBV19 to TRBJ1-5; D remains ambiguous. From germline, CDR1 is LNHDA and CDR2 SQIVND (reference sequence). The CDR3 is 14 residues long. The V end lost 5 bases, the J end lost 4 bases, and 12 bases lay between the germline ends. As DNA, the CDR3 is TGTGCCAGTAGTCTCTGGTCCCTAAATCAGCCCCAGCATTTT. Translating gives CASSLWSLNQPQHF.

This rearrangement joins TRBV5-6 to TRBJ2-7; tentative D call: TRBD2 (5 bases). Germline CDR1 reads SGHDT; CDR2 reads YYEEEE. The V end lost 3 bases, the J end lost 0 bases, and 13 bases lay between the germline ends. The length of the CDR3 is 15 residues. CDR3 DNA sequence: TGTGCCAGCAGCTCCGGGATCCCCAGCTCCTACGAGCAGTACTTC. Protein sequence: CASSSGIPSSYEQYF.

In this sample, this clone turned up once. The chain couples TRBV7-3 to TRBJ2-7; D is unresolved. The CDR3 sequence is 12 residues long. In germline, CDR1 is SGHTA, CDR2 FQGTGA. The V and J ends lost 0 bases and 5 bases respectively, with 5 bases between them. CDR3 loop: CASSLTGNEQYF. The CDR3 nucleotides are TGTGCCAGCAGCTTAACAGGGAACGAGCAGTACTTC.

This clone has more than one count but fewer than ten. This chain joins TRBV30 and TRBJ1-1; D is undetermined. V was pared by 2 bases and J by 8 bases, with 9 bases between. The V gene's germline CDR1 is GTSNPN and CDR2 SVGIG (reference sequence). This CDR3 spans 11 amino acids. The CDR3 loop reads CAWSLRAEAFF. The CDR3 coding sequence is TGTGCCTGGAGTCTCCGGGCCGAAGCTTTCTTT.

The chain links TRBV29-1 to TRBJ2-7; no clear D. Germline V gene data show CDR1 as SQVTM and CDR2 as ANQGSEA. The CDR3 runs to 11 residues. V lost 2 bases and J lost 6, with 8 bases in between. The CDR3, as DNA: TGCAGCGTTGAAAGGTTCGGCGAGCAGTACTTC. Its translation is CSVERFGEQYF.

The chain uses TRBV5-4 and TRBJ2-7, with D hard to call. There are 15 residues in the CDR3. V shed 4 bases and J shed 0 bases, with 14 bases lying between them. CDR1 is SGHNT and CDR2 is YYREEE in the germline V gene (reference sequence). CDR3: CASSRGIPSSYEQYF. CDR3 nucleotide sequence: TGTGCCAGCAGCCGAGGCATACCGAGCTCCTACGAGCAGTACTTC.

This clone is medium-sized within its sample. V gene TRBV15 combines with J gene TRBJ2-5, with D unclear. The CDR3 spans 13 residues. Deletions cut 3 bases from V and 4 bases from J, with 9 bases between. Germline V gene lookup returns CDR1 LNHNV and CDR2 YYDKDF (reference sequence). The CDR3 nucleotides read TGTGCCACCAGCAGGTATGCCGGAGAGACCCAGTACTTC. This translates into CATSRYAGETQYF.

The chain joins TRBV4-1 to TRBJ2-3; D is undetermined. V was clipped by 1 base and J by 3 bases, with 5 bases between them. This CDR3 contains 13 residues. Per germline, CDR1 MGHRA and CDR2 YSYEKL. This CDR3 is CASSQGRTDTQYF. CDR3 in DNA: TGCGCCAGCAGCCAAGGCCGAACAGATACGCAGTATTTT.

The table lists this clone with a count of one. The J gene is TRBJ2-5, the V gene TRBV2; a possible D gene is TRBD1 (5 bases). Germline loops: CDR1 SNHLY, CDR2 FYNNEI. This CDR3 contains 17 residues. Trimming stripped 2 bases from V and 6 bases from J, with 22 bases between. CDR3 sequence (DNA): TGTGCCAGCAGTGAAAGGGGCCTTCGGGCCTCAAGCAAGACCCAGTACTTC. This sequence encodes CASSERGLRASSKTQYF.

This sequence joins TRBV4-3 and TRBJ1-1, with a weak D call TRBD1 (6 bases). The CDR3 is 18 amino acids. V was shortened by 0 bases and J by 0 bases, with 17 bases between the two germline ends. The germline V gene has CDR1 LGHNA and CDR2 YSLEER. The CDR3 protein is CASSQEIGGGYMNTEAFF. For the CDR3, the DNA is TGCGCCAGCAGCCAAGAAATCGGGGGGGGCTACATGAACACTGAAGCTTTCTTT.

This clone was seen only once. V usage is TRBV7-9 and J usage is TRBJ2-1; 7 bases line up with TRBD1. Germline CDR1 is SEHNR and CDR2 is FQNEAQ (reference sequence). Trimming took 0 bases from V and 5 from J; bases not matched to a gene: 10. This CDR3 has 17 amino acids. CDR3 region: CASSLAGYRGTHNEQFF. CDR3 in DNA: TGTGCCAGCAGCTTAGCGGGTTACAGGGGAACCCACAATGAGCAGTTCTTC.

In its sample, this clone was seen a few times. V usage is TRBV9 and J usage is TRBJ2-1; D gene ambiguous. Germline CDR1 and CDR2: SGDLS and YYNGEE. V shed 2 bases and J shed 6 bases, with 9 bases lying between them. The CDR3 runs to 13 residues. CDR3 amino acids: CASSVGAPNEQFF. The CDR3 region has the DNA TGTGCCAGCAGCGTCGGTGCGCCCAATGAGCAGTTCTTC.

This clone showed up just a few times. This rearrangement joins TRBV18 to TRBJ2-2, with 8 bases identical to TRBD1. CDR3 size: 15 residues. Germline V gene data show CDR1 as KGHSH and CDR2 as LQKENI. V dropped 3 bases and J dropped 4; count of bases not matched to a gene: 4. DNA of the CDR3: TGTGCCAGCTCACCGGGACAGGATCCCACCGGGGAGCTGTTTTTT. This translates into CASSPGQDPTGELFF.

This chain links TRBV27 with TRBJ2-7; D uncertain. The CDR3 is 13 amino acids. The V gene lost 0 bases and the J gene lost 4 bases, with 7 bases spanning the gap. Germline values: CDR1 MNHEY, CDR2 SMNVEV (reference sequence). The CDR3 sequence is CASSLSLLYEQYF. The CDR3 region has the DNA TGTGCCAGCAGTTTATCGCTCCTATACGAGCAGTACTTC.

The V call is TRBV28, the J call TRBJ2-5; 8 positions agree with TRBD1. Per the germline V gene, CDR1 is MDHEN and CDR2 is SYDVKM. The CDR3 length is 14 residues. Trimming at V came to 5 bases and at J to 2 bases, leaving 4 bases not matched to a gene. The CDR3 sequence is CASSPRGRQETQYF. The CDR3 DNA reads TGTGCCAGCAGTCCCAGGGGGCGGCAAGAGACCCAGTACTTC.

The chain combines TRBV29-1 with TRBJ2-7, with 9 bases fitting TRBD1. The CDR3 contains 13 residues. The V gene end was trimmed by 4 bases and the J gene end by 6 bases; junction bases not matched to a gene: 7. Per the germline V gene, CDR1 is SQVTM and CDR2 is ANQGSEA. The chain's CDR3 is CSVGETGGAEQYF. The CDR3 DNA sequence: TGCAGCGTTGGGGAAACAGGGGGCGCCGAGCAGTACTTC.

The V and J genes are TRBV11-2 and TRBJ2-3, with unresolved D. V dropped 1 base and J dropped 7 bases, with 18 bases sitting between them. CDR1 is SGHAT and CDR2 is FQNNGV in the germline V gene. CDR3 length: 16 residues. CDR3 DNA: TGTGCCAGCAGCTTAGCCCCCCCGCTGCTTGCGAATACGCAGTATTTT. Encoded protein: CASSLAPPLLANTQYF.

This chain links TRBV6-1 with TRBJ1-1; TRBD1 matches at 9 bases. J was trimmed by 9 bases and V by 6 bases; bases with no gene match: 8. Germline CDR1 is MNHNS and CDR2 is SASEGT. The CDR3 length is 13 residues. CDR3 sequence reads: CASRSGQGRKAFF. In DNA form, the CDR3 reads TGTGCCAGCAGATCAGGACAGGGGAGGAAAGCTTTCTTT.

This sequence joins TRBV7-2 and TRBJ1-3; no definite D call. The length of the CDR3 is 15 residues. Germline assignment: CDR1 SGHTA and CDR2 FQGNSA. V lost 1 base and J 0 bases, leaving 7 bases between the germline ends. This chain's CDR3 is CASSLVDFSGNTIYF. CDR3 coding DNA: TGTGCCAGCAGCTTAGTGGACTTCTCTGGAAACACCATATATTTT.

This clone showed up just a few times. The V gene is TRBV7-9, the J gene TRBJ2-2; 8 bases map to TRBD1. The CDR3 has 15 amino acids. With 5 bases clipped from V and 6 bases from J, the junction kept 8 bases outside the gene matches. CDR1 is SEHNR, CDR2 FQNEAQ, per germline (reference sequence). The CDR3 DNA sequence: TGTGCCAGCAGCCGGGCAAGGACAGGGTCCGGGGAGCTGTTTTTT. Translation: CASSRARTGSGELFF.